This T cell receptor (beta chain) was sequenced during a study of cytomegalovirus exposure and HLA in healthy donors. 13 Jbeta primers and 60 Vbeta primers were used for the PCR. In the original processing: The count from a later analysis was about 80 million unique TCR beta chains, 9.5 million to 11 million of them shared. Sequenced by immunoSEQ multiplex PCR; TCRdb stores in-frame clones only, minus some. The D gene and trimming were derived from the DNA, and the V and J assignments and clone size from that table. Here the sample spans 100,000 to 150,000 clones, approximately 78% being singletons. A note on this clone: Antigen unknown.

Points from the study as a whole: It was in a later analysis that TCR association rates were seen to vary by HLA locus, highest for DRB1 and lowest for HLA-C. Earlier analysis yielded a pattern in which most TCR beta V segments were productive about 90% or about 30% of the time. In vitro experiments confirmed that three CMV-associated chains were specific for CMV antigens.

The CDR3 spans 18 residues. Germline CDR1 is SGDLS and CDR2 is YYNGEE. V lost 0 bases to trimming and J lost 1 base; unmatched junction nucleotides: 6. The rearrangement joins TRBV9 to TRBJ2-3, with TRBD2 matching 12 bases. The source of this sequence is a woman aged 25 to 45 in good health and CMV-seronegative. Sequenced: PBMCs. In DNA, the CDR3 is TGTGCCAGCAGCGTAGGAGGACTAGCGGGGTTCCGCACAGATACGCAGTATTTT. This codes for CASSVGGLAGFRTDTQYF.